This TCR beta chain was recorded in a study of blood T cell repertoires in COVID-19. At the level of the study: The samples span acute and convalescent COVID-19 from the United States, Italy and Spain. The analysed material was cDNA or gDNA that came from T cells, B-cell-depleted T cells, or PBMCs.

The authors' processing: Using reference gene primer amplification, nucleated cell counts were estimated. Generated by immunoSEQ multiplex PCR, the TCRdb table keeps only in-frame clones and is missing some. V, J and clone size reflect that table, while D and trimming were determined from the DNA. The sample lists 130,000 to 150,000 clones, about 83% occurring once. Germline values: CDR1 SGHKS, CDR2 YYEKEE (reference sequence). The junction had 9 bases not matched to a gene; V was cut back by 1 base and J by 5 bases. CDR3 length: 16 amino acids. The sequenced sample was peripheral blood. J is TRBJ2-3 and V is TRBV5-5; 8 bases map to TRBD2. The TCR comes from a woman between 50 and 59 years old with active or convalescent COVID-19. CDR3 DNA: TGTGCCAGCAGCTTGATTACAGCGGGGGCAAGAGATACGCAGTATTTT. Protein sequence: CASSLITAGARDTQYF.